One and the same sample provided the 5 T cell receptor beta chains below, sequenced in a study of blood T cells in healthy people across ages. A second PCR of 7 to 11 cycles used a sample-barcoded 5' primer and a J-beta primer mix. TCRdb called the 5' RACE reads again in MiXCR, with one record for every CDR3 protein. Here the sample spans under 700,000 distinct CDR3 sequences, around 24% being singletons. These records were also assigned to another study, of T cells of mothers and their children.

The source material was blood. The receptors were sampled from a boy between 10 and 17 years old in good health.

This clonotype was counted a few times. This sequence joins TRBV28 and TRBJ2-1; perhaps TRBD1 as D (5 bases). The DNA matches TRBJ2-7 better at its end, which makes the J call doubtful. This CDR3 is 12 amino acids long. CDR1 and CDR2 from the germline V gene are MDHEN and SYDVKM. Here the CDR3 DNA reads TGTGCCAGCAGTCAGGGTATGGGCGAGCAGTACTTC. This encodes CASSQGMGEQYF.

This clonotype was counted between two and nine times. One junction end disagrees with the germline gene, perhaps due to a read error. This chain connects TRBV24-1 to TRBJ2-5; D possibly corresponds to TRBD2 (6 bases). CDR3 length equals 16 residues. The germline V gene has CDR1 KGHDR and CDR2 SFDVKD. The CDR3 nucleotides are TGTGCCACCAGTGGTTTGGAGGGGCCTCCTCAAGAGACCCAGTACTTC. The encoded protein is CATSGLEGPPQETQYF.

This chain joins TRBV7-9 and TRBJ1-2, with 7 nucleotides matching TRBD1. This CDR3 is 14 amino acids long. V gave up 5 bases and J gave up 7 bases; unmatched junction bases: 10. CDR1 and CDR2 from the germline V gene are SEHNR and FQNEAQ (reference sequence). CDR3 in amino acids: CASSPTGLLGGYTF. In nucleotides, the CDR3 is TGTGCCAGCAGCCCGACAGGGTTGTTAGGTGGCTACACCTTC.

This clonotype was observed a handful of times. The chain employs TRBV28 and TRBJ2-5, with 8 nucleotides matching TRBD1. CDR3 size: 13 residues. In germline, CDR1 is MDHEN, CDR2 SYDVKM. V lost 6 bases and J lost 11; bases outside the gene matches: 11. The CDR3 here is CASSWDRSYGQYF. The CDR3 nucleotides read TGTGCCAGCAGCTGGGACAGGTCCTACGGGCAGTACTTC.

CDR3 residues: CASSSAILHGQGVTNEQFF. For the CDR3, the DNA is TGTGCCAGCAGTTCCGCAATCCTTCACGGACAGGGGGTCACCAATGAGCAGTTCTTC. The V call is TRBV28, the J call TRBJ2-1, with 10 nucleotides matching TRBD1. Losses at the gene ends were 4 bases for V and 6 bases for J; bases not matched to a gene: 18. Germline V CDR1 and CDR2: MDHEN, SYDVKM. This CDR3 has 19 amino acids.